A single sample gave rise to the 13 T cell receptor beta chains below, sequenced in a study of technical replicates of blood from four donors. Sequencing was performed with immunoSEQ multiplex PCR; in TCRdb, only in-frame clones are kept and a portion is missing. This table has about 70,000 clones, 80% to 95% appearing once. Source material: T cells isolated from PBMCs. The receptors here all came from a human donor in good health.

The V call is TRBV7-9, the J call TRBJ2-7; D is unresolved. This CDR3 is 14 amino acids long. Germline values: CDR1 SEHNR, CDR2 FQNEAQ (reference sequence). V gave up 3 bases and J gave up 2 bases, with 11 bases separating them. CDR3 sequence: CASSFMYQAYEQYF. CDR3 nucleotides: TGTGCCAGCAGCTTTATGTACCAGGCCTACGAGCAGTACTTC.

This chain uses TRBV6-1 with TRBJ2-2; possibly TRBD1 for D (5 bases). The V end was cut by 10 bases, the J end by 5 bases, with 14 bases between. CDR1 and CDR2 from the germline V gene are MNHNS and SASEGT. The CDR3 runs to 13 residues. The CDR3 sequence is CATLGHSTGELFF. The CDR3, as DNA: TGTGCCACCCTCGGACATAGTACCGGGGAGCTGTTTTTT.

The chain links TRBV6-1 to TRBJ1-4; TRBD1 aligns across 7 bases. In germline, CDR1 is MNHNS, CDR2 SASEGT. Trimming cost V 7 bases and J 5 bases; bases outside gene matches: 7. The CDR3 consists of 14 residues. CDR3: CASKEQGNNEKLFF. In nucleotides, the CDR3 is TGTGCCAGCAAAGAACAGGGGAACAATGAAAAACTGTTTTTT.

The J gene is TRBJ1-2, the V gene TRBV19; D is unresolved. V lost 2 bases, J lost 5 bases, and 9 bases lay in between. Germline CDR1 reads LNHDA; CDR2 reads SQIVND (reference sequence). This CDR3 has 13 residues. The CDR3 reads CASSISGQYGYTF. Written as DNA, the CDR3 is TGTGCCAGTAGTATAAGTGGGCAATATGGCTACACCTTC.

The genes are TRBV28 and TRBJ2-3; 12 bases align to TRBD1. The germline V gene encodes CDR1 MDHEN and CDR2 SYDVKM. V lost 3 bases to trimming and J lost 3 bases; unmatched junction nucleotides: 4. The CDR3 is 16 amino acids. CDR3 bases: TGTGCCAGCAGTTTGCCGGGACAGGGGGCGACAGATACGCAGTATTTT. This codes for CASSLPGQGATDTQYF.

The chain joins TRBV19 to TRBJ2-5; 8 bases align to TRBD1. This CDR3 comprises 15 residues. Germline CDR1 is LNHDA and CDR2 is SQIVND (reference sequence). The trim removed 4 bases at V and 5 bases at J, leaving 9 bases unmatched. The CDR3 DNA reads as TGTGCCAGTAGTAACCAACAGGGGGGCAAGGAGACCCAGTACTTC. It codes for CASSNQQGGKETQYF.

The chain links TRBV7-3 to TRBJ2-2, with D possibly being TRBD2 (6 bases). Germline V CDR1 and CDR2: SGHTA, FQGTGA. V was clipped by 4 bases and J by 5 bases, with 17 bases between them. The CDR3 is 16 amino acids. The DNA for the CDR3 is TGTGCCAGCAGCTCCCCGTCTGTAGCGGTTACCGGGGAGCTGTTTTTT. Translation: CASSSPSVAVTGELFF. The full variable domain, rest sourced from reference TRBV7-3 and TRBJ2-2, is GAGVSQTPSNKVTEKGKYVELRCDPISGHTALYWYRQSLGQGPEFLIYFQGTGAADDSGLPNDRFFAVRPEGSVSTLKIQRTERGDSAVYLCASSSPSVAVTGELFFGEGSRLTVL.

This chain uses TRBV6-6 with TRBJ2-7; 10 bases align to TRBD1. The germline CDR1 and CDR2 sequences are MNHNY and SVGAGI (reference sequence). Trimming removed 2 bases from V and 4 bases from J; junction bases left unmatched: 8. The CDR3 length is 16 residues. The CDR3 nucleotides are TGTGCCAGCAGTTACCCCGGACAGGGGGGATTGTACGAGCAGTACTTC. Amino acids: CASSYPGQGGLYEQYF.

J is TRBJ2-1 and V is TRBV4-2; TRBD2 matches at 9 bases. The V gene end was trimmed by 6 bases and the J gene end by 6 bases; junction bases not matched to a gene: 6. This CDR3 spans 14 amino acids. Germline V gene lookup returns CDR1 LGHNA and CDR2 YNFKEQ. The CDR3: CASSISGSVNEQFF. CDR3 coding DNA: TGTGCCAGCAGTATTAGCGGGAGCGTCAATGAGCAGTTCTTC.

The V gene is TRBV2, the J gene TRBJ1-2; TRBD1 agrees at 8 bases. V lost 10 bases, J lost 7 bases, and 14 bases stayed unmatched. The CDR3 is made up of 14 amino acids. Germline CDR1 is SNHLY and CDR2 is FYNNEI. CDR3: CATYPVGQGSGYTF. The CDR3 DNA follows: TGTGCCACCTACCCAGTAGGACAGGGTTCTGGCTACACCTTC.

This rearrangement joins TRBV7-9 to TRBJ2-1; D is possibly TRBD1 (7 bases). V gave up 3 bases and J gave up 3 bases, with 12 bases separating them. The CDR3 contains 15 residues. Germline V CDR1 and CDR2: SEHNR, FQNEAQ (reference sequence). The CDR3 is CASSFHQGGYNEQFF. CDR3 sequence (DNA): TGTGCCAGCAGCTTTCATCAGGGGGGCTACAATGAGCAGTTCTTC.

The chain recombines TRBV18 with TRBJ2-2; 10 bases map to TRBD2. The germline V gene encodes CDR1 KGHSH and CDR2 LQKENI. The CDR3 spans 14 residues. V shed 5 bases, J shed 10 bases, and the junction held 7 bases outside the gene matches. CDR3 sequence (DNA): TGTGCCAGCTCATGGGCTAGCGGGAGCGAGGAGCTGTTTTTT. Its protein product is CASSWASGSEELFF.

This rearrangement joins TRBV6-6 to TRBJ1-1; D might be TRBD1 (6 bases). Germline-derived CDR1 and CDR2 are MNHNY and SVGAGI (reference sequence). V lost 7 bases to trimming and J lost 4 bases, with 13 bases between them. This CDR3 contains 13 residues. CDR3 protein: CASTEGGGTEAFF. The CDR3 DNA reads as TGTGCCAGCACCGAGGGGGGGGGCACTGAAGCTTTCTTT.